This T cell receptor (beta chain) was documented in a study of T-cell memory formation after mild COVID-19 (dated by TCRdb to about 2021). Notes on the research overall: TCR sequence clusters from the two donors were found to be largely donor specific. T-cell clones expanding and contracting after mild COVID-19 in a couple of donors were tracked by longitudinal TCRalpha and TCRbeta repertoire sequencing. The cohort comprised two young, previously healthy adult volunteers, one female and one male.

Study-wide conclusions, independent of this receptor: Whether the second-wave clones peaking on day 37 were SARS-CoV-2 specific was not confirmed. The study included only a couple of mild cases, and larger cohorts that include severe cases with pre-infection samples were judged to be necessary. Some responding clones were detected in pre-infection memory, suggesting pre-existing cross-reactive memory T cells joined the SARS-CoV-2 response. Contracting CD4+ clones were found mainly in CM and EM memory subsets, while CD8+ clones were enriched in EMRA. Clones contracting from day 15 to 85 had balanced CD4/CD8 phenotypes, while a second wave expanding from day 15 to 37 was biased towards CD4+.

Worth noting for this clonotype: No antigen is known for it. Base qualities are not at hand, and no much larger clone is one base apart.

Ficoll-Paque density gradient centrifugation was used to isolate PBMCs. V drops 7 bases and J drops 6 bases, leaving 15 bases in between. Taken from the germline V gene, the CDR1 and CDR2 loops are SNHLY and FYNNEI. The CDR3, cysteine through phenylalanine, is 13 amino acids long. Solely the CDR3 DNA is kept, with 39 bases framed from the first base. The sequencing machine was an Illumina NovaSeq 6000. cDNA libraries for TCRalpha and TCRbeta were prepared by 5'RACE using constant-segment primers, with sample barcodes and unique molecular identifiers added. RNA was extracted from every sample with Trizol reagent. Library amplification was performed in two PCR steps, and a second sample barcode and Illumina TruSeq adapters were introduced in the second step. The libraries were sequenced on an Illumina NovaSeq using 2 x 150 bp paired-end reads. The source study handled its data this way. With migec v1.2.7, reads were demultiplexed and then collapsed into UMI-guided consensus sequences. With mixcr v2.1.11, UMI consensuses were aligned to TRA and TRB V and J templates and assembled into clonotypes. A clonotype was counted as expanded or contracted only if both edgeR and NoisET called the change significant, with noise models trained on biological replicates. edgeR calls used a false discovery rate-adjusted p below 0.01 and a log2 fold-change threshold of 1. As an exploratory analysis of dynamics, max-normalized trajectories of the 1000 most abundant clonotypes were examined by PCA with hierarchical clustering. Separately sequenced CD4+ and CD8+ repertoires were used to assign the CD4 or CD8 phenotype of responding clones. TCRdb took the public reads, trimmed them with fastp at Q25, ran MiXCR for clone calling and kept in-frame beta chains. Entries are consolidated by CDR3 protein sequence, retaining the most common genes and DNA. The V and J calls come from TCRdb's annotation, not from the publication. Recorded for this sample are 560,000 or so distinct CDR3 sequences; 15% to 20% of them occurred a single time. The ten biggest clones cover less than 10% of the sample.

This sequence uses TRBV2 and TRBJ1-1; no D gene can be assigned with confidence. Material for sequencing was PBMCs or a T cell subset sorted from them (not recorded which). The TCR was taken from an adult woman who had mild COVID-19 (a few samples of this study predate the infection). The sample titles of this study are shuffled in the database, so cell type and time point are left out; the donor was told from shared clones. Here the CDR3 is given as CASNRLPEAEAFF. The DNA reads TGTGCCAGCAACAGACTCCCAGAGGCTGAAGCTTTCTTT.